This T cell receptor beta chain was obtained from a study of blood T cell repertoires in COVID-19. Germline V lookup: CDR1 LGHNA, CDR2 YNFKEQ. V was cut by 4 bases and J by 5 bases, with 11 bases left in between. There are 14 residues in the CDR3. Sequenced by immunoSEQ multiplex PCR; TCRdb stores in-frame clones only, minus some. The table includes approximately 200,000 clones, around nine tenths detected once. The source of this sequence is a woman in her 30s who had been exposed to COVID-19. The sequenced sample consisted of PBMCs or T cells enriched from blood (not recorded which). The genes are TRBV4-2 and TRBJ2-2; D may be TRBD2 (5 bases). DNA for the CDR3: TGTGCCAGCAGCCGTCCCCCGGGAACCGGGGAGCTGTTTTTT. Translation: CASSRPPGTGELFF.